This T cell receptor (beta chain) was documented in a study of beta chain features in type 1 diabetes. From germline, CDR1 is SGHDT and CDR2 YYEEEE. The V gene lost 4 bases and the J gene lost 0 bases, with 17 bases spanning the gap. The CDR3 totals 17 residues. There are a few counts of this clone. Expressed TCRB transcripts were sequenced, since all the RNA that had been isolated was reverse transcribed. The repertoire was sequenced with immunoSEQ multiplex PCR; TCRdb's copy has only in-frame clones and lacks some. The sample has hundreds of thousands of clones; roughly an eighth are singletons. The material sequenced was naive CD4+ T cells from blood. This chain links TRBV5-6 with TRBJ2-1, with a weak D call TRBD2 (6 bases). The clonotype comes from a man between 18 and 35 years old in good health. CDR3 sequence (DNA): TGTGCCAGCAGCGGGGGGAGAAAAGACTTCTCCTACAATGAGCAGTTCTTC. Its translation is CASSGGRKDFSYNEQFF.